One sample yielded the 2 T cell receptor beta chains listed below, sequenced in a study of Tregs in tolerant kidney transplant recipients. Mixed chimerism was transient after nonmyeloablative marrow transplants from related graft donors. Sequencing was performed with immunoSEQ multiplex PCR; in TCRdb, only in-frame clones are kept and a portion is missing. Of 81,000 or so clones in the sample, 90% to 95% were seen once. Specimen: CD4+ T cells from blood (PBMCs), collected 24 months after the transplant. The source of these receptors is a human patient who received a combined kidney and bone marrow transplant. Some T cells could come from the graft donor.

The chain employs TRBV19 and TRBJ2-7, with a tentative D call TRBD2 (5 bases). The V gene lost 6 bases and the J gene lost 2 bases, with 11 bases spanning the gap. The germline CDR1 and CDR2 sequences are LNHDA and SQIVND (reference sequence). This CDR3 has 13 amino acids. The CDR3 nucleotides read TGTGCCAGTAGGTCCGAAGCGGCCTACGAGCAGTACTTC. Translated, it gives CASRSEAAYEQYF.

As DNA, the CDR3 is TGCGCCAGCAGCCACCCGGGACAGGGCATCGAGCAGTACTTC. Protein product: CASSHPGQGIEQYF. This chain joins TRBV4-1 and TRBJ2-7; 9 positions match TRBD1. Germline lookup yields CDR1 MGHRA and CDR2 YSYEKL. The V gene end was trimmed by 3 bases and the J gene end by 6 bases; junction bases not matched to a gene: 6. This CDR3 comprises 14 residues.